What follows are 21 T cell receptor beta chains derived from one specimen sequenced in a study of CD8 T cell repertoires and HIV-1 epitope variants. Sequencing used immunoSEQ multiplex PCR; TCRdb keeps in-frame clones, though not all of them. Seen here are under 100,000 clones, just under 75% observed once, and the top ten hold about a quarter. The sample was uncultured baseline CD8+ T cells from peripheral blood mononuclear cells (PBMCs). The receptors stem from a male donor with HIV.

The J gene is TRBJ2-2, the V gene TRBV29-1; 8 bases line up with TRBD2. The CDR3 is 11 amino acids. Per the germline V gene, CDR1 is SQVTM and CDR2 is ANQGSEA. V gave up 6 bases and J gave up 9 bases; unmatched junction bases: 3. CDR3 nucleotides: TGCAGCGTCAGCGGGGGTAGGGAGCTGTTTTTT. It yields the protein CSVSGGRELFF.

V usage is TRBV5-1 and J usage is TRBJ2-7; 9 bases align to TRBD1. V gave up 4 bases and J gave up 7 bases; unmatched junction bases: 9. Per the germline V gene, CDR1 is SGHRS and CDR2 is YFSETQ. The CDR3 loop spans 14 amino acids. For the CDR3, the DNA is TGCGCCAGCAGCACCGGGACAGGGAGGGGTGAGCAGTACTTC. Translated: CASSTGTGRGEQYF.

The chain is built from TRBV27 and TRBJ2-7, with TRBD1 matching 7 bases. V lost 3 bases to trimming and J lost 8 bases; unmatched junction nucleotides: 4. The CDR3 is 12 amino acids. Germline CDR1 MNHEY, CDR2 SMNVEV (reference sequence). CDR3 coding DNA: TGTGCCAGCAGTTTCAAACAGGGGAAGCAGTACTTC. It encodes CASSFKQGKQYF.

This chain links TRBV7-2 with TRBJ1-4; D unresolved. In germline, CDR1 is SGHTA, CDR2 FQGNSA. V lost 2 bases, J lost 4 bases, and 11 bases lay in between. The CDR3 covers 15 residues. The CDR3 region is CASSLTAGFNEKLFF. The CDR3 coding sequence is TGTGCCAGCAGCTTAACGGCTGGGTTTAATGAAAAACTGTTTTTT.

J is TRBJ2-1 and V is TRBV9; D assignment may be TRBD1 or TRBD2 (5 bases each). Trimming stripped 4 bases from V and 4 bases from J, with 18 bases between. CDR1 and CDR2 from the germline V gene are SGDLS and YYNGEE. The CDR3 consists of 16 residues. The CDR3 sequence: CASSLLVGDLYNEQFF. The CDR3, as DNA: TGTGCCAGCAGCTTATTGGTGGGGGATCTATACAATGAGCAGTTCTTC.

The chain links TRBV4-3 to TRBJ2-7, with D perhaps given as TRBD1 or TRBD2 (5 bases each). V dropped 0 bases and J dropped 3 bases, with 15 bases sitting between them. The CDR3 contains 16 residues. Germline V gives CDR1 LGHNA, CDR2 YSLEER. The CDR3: CASSQDRSGSGYEQYF. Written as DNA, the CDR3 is TGCGCCAGCAGCCAAGATCGGTCAGGGAGCGGCTACGAGCAGTACTTC.

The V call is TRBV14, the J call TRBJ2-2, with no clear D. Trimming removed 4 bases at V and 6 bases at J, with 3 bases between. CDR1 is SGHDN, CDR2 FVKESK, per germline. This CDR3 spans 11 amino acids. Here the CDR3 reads CASSRSGELFF. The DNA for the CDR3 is TGTGCCAGCAGCCGTTCCGGGGAGCTGTTTTTT.

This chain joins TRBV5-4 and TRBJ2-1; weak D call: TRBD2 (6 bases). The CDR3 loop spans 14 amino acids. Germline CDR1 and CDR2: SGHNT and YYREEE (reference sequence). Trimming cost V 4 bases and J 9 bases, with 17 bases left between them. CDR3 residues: CASSPRLDPGEQFF. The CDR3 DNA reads TGTGCCAGCAGCCCCCGACTAGATCCGGGTGAGCAGTTCTTC.

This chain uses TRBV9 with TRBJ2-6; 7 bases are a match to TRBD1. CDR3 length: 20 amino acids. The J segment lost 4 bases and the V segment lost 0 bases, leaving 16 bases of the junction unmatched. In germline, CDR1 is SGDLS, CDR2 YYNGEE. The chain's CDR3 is CASSVDDRWAGGTGANVLTF. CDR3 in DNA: TGTGCCAGCAGCGTAGATGATCGGTGGGCAGGGGGTACAGGGGCCAACGTCCTGACTTTC.

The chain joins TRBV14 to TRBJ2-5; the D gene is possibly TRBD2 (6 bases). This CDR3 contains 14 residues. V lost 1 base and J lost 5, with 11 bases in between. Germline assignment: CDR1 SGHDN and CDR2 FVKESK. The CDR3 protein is CASSQVAGYETQYF. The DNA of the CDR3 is TGTGCCAGCAGCCAAGTCGCGGGGTATGAGACCCAGTACTTC.

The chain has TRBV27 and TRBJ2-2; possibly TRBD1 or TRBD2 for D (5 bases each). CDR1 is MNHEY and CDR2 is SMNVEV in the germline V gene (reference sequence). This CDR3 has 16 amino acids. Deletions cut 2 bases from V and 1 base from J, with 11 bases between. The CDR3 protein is CASSLPGTGNTGELFF. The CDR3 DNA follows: TGTGCCAGCAGTTTACCTGGGACCGGGAACACCGGGGAGCTGTTTTTT.

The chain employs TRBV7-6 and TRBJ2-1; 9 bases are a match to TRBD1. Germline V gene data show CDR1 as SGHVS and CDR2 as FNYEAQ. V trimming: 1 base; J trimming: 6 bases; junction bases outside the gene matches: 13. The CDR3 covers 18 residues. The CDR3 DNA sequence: TGTGCCAGCAGCTTAGGTCCCGGGACAGGGATGGAAGGCAATGAGCAGTTCTTC. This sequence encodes CASSLGPGTGMEGNEQFF. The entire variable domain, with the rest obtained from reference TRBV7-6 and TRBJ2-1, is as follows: GAGVSQSPRYKVTKRGQDVALRCDPISGHVSLYWYRQALGQGPEFLTYFNYEAQQDKSGLPNDRFSAERPEGSISTLTIQRTEQRDSAMYRCASSLGPGTGMEGNEQFFGPGTRLTVL.

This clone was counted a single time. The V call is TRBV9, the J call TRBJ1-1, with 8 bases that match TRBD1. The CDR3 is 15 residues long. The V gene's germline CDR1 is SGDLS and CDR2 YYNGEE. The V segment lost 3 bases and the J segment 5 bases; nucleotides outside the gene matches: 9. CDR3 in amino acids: CASSAPTGAETEAFF. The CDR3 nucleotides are TGTGCCAGCAGCGCCCCGACAGGGGCGGAGACTGAAGCTTTCTTT. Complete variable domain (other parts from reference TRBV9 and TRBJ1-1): DSGVTQTPKHLITATGQRVTLRCSPRSGDLSVYWYQQSLDQGLQFLIQYYNGEERAKGNILERFSAQQFPDLHSELNLSSLELGDSALYFCASSAPTGAETEAFFGQGTRLTVV.

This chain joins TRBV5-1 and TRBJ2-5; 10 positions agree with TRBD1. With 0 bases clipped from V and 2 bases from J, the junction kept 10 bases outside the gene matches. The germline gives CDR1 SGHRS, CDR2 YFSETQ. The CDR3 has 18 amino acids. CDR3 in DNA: TGCGCCAGCAGCTTGGCGACAGGGGGCCATCCCCAGCAAGAGACCCAGTACTTC. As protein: CASSLATGGHPQQETQYF.

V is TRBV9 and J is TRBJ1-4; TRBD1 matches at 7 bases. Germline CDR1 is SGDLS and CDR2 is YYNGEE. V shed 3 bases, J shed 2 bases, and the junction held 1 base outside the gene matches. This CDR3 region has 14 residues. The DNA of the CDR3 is TGTGCCAGCAGCGCGGGACAGACTAATGAAAAACTGTTTTTT. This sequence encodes CASSAGQTNEKLFF. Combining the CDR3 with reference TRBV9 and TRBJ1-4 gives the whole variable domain DSGVTQTPKHLITATGQRVTLRCSPRSGDLSVYWYQQSLDQGLQFLIQYYNGEERAKGNILERFSAQQFPDLHSELNLSSLELGDSALYFCASSAGQTNEKLFFGSGTQLSVL.

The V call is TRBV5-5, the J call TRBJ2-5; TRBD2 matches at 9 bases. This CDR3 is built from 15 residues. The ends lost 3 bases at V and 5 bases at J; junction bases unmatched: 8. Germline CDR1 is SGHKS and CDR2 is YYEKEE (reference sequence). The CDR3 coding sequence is TGTGCCAGCAGCTCGCGTAGCGGGAGCGGGGAGACCCAGTACTTC. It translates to CASSSRSGSGETQYF.

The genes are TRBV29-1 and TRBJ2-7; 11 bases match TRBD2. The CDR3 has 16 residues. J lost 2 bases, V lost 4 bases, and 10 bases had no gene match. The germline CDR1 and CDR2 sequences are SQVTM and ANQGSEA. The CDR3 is CSVGGTMTSGTYEQYF. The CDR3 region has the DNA TGCAGCGTTGGTGGCACGATGACTAGCGGGACCTACGAGCAGTACTTC.

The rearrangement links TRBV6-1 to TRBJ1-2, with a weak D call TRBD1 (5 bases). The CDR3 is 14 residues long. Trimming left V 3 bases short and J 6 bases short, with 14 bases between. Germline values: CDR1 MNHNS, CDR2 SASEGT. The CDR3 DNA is TGTGCCAGCAGTGATATGGGGGGGGTGCATGGCTACACCTTC. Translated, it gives CASSDMGGVHGYTF.

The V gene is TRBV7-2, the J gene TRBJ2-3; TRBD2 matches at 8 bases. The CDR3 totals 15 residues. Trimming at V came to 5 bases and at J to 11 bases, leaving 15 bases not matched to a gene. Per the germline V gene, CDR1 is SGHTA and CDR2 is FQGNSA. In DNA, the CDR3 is TGTGCCAGCAGCACCAACGGGGGGGAAATGGGAATGCAGTATTTT. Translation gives CASSTNGGEMGMQYF.

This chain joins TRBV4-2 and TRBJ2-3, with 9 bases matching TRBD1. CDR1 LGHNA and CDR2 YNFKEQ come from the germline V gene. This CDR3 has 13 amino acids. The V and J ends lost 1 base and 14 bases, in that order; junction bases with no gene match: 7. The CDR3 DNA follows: TGTGCCAGCAGCCAAGCTTCACAGGGGGCAAGGTATTTT. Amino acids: CASSQASQGARYF.

Written as DNA, the CDR3 is TGTGCCAGCAGCGCCGAGCAGGGCTACGAGCAGTACTTC. This codes for CASSAEQGYEQYF. The rearrangement uses TRBV9 and TRBJ2-7; perhaps TRBD1 as D (5 bases). This CDR3 contains 13 residues. The V end was cut by 3 bases, the J end by 3 bases, with 10 bases between. The germline gives CDR1 SGDLS, CDR2 YYNGEE.